Shown below are 20 T cell receptor beta chains from a single sample sequenced in a study of blood T cell repertoires in COVID-19. The protocol was immunoSEQ multiplex PCR, while the TCRdb copy is restricted to in-frame clones and leaves out a portion. Of some 160,000 clones in the sample, 80% to 90% are singletons; the top ten hold approximately 18%. Sequencing used peripheral blood. The source is a woman in her seventies who had recovered from COVID-19.

The chain links TRBV5-4 to TRBJ2-2; D gene ambiguous. The CDR3 is 16 residues long. The V gene lost 0 bases and the J gene lost 1 base, with 10 bases spanning the gap. The germline V gene has CDR1 SGHNT and CDR2 YYREEE (reference sequence). The DNA for the CDR3 is TGTGCCAGCAGCTTGGGGCCGGCAGGGAACACCGGGGAGCTGTTTTTT. Its protein is CASSLGPAGNTGELFF.

CDR3 sequence reads: CASSYSLRDTQYF. The CDR3 DNA sequence: TGTGCCAGCAGTTACTCGCTGAGGGATACGCAGTATTTT. The chain carries TRBV6-2 or TRBV6-3 and TRBJ2-3; unclear D gene. The CDR3 loop spans 13 amino acids. Germline loops: CDR1 MNHEY, CDR2 SVGEGT. V lost 0 bases and J lost 6, with 7 bases in between.

The J gene is TRBJ2-5, the V gene TRBV27; TRBD1 is a possible D gene (6 bases). CDR1 is MNHEY, CDR2 SMNVEV, per germline (reference sequence). This CDR3 has 15 amino acids. Between the trimmed V and J ends, which lost 3 bases and 1 base, there was a span of 12 bases. The CDR3 nucleotides are TGTGCCAGCAGTTTGGTGGGGACATTCCAAGAGACCCAGTACTTC. The encoded protein is CASSLVGTFQETQYF.

The V gene is TRBV18, the J gene TRBJ1-5; D is perhaps TRBD1 (5 bases). CDR3 size: 15 residues. Germline V gene sequence: CDR1 KGHSH, CDR2 LQKENI. V gave up 6 bases and J gave up 6 bases, with 18 bases separating them. CDR3 sequence reads: CASSPGRAGGQPQHF. The CDR3 DNA reads as TGTGCCAGCTCCCCAGGGAGGGCAGGTGGTCAGCCCCAGCATTTT.

The sample holds a few counts of this clone. The chain carries TRBV27 and TRBJ2-7, with D tentatively TRBD1 (5 bases). The germline V and J ends were trimmed by 3 bases and 6 bases, with 12 bases remaining between them. CDR1 and CDR2 (germline): MNHEY, SMNVEV (reference sequence). This CDR3 is 13 amino acids long. As DNA, the CDR3 is TGTGCCAGCAGTTTCGGGCAGGGTGGCGAGCAGTACTTC. This translates into CASSFGQGGEQYF.

The chain joins TRBV5-4 to TRBJ2-7; 7 bases match TRBD2. This CDR3 comprises 13 residues. Germline V gene data show CDR1 as SGHNT and CDR2 as YYREEE (reference sequence). The V gene end was trimmed by 0 bases and the J gene end by 6 bases; junction bases not matched to a gene: 3. The CDR3, as DNA: TGTGCCAGCAGCTTGGGCTCGGGGGGCGAGCAGTACTTC. Translation gives CASSLGSGGEQYF.

This clone was seen only once. The chain joins TRBV28 to TRBJ2-7, with 12 bases lining up with TRBD2. The CDR3 is made up of 15 amino acids. V dropped 5 bases and J dropped 3; count of bases not matched to a gene: 5. Germline assignment: CDR1 MDHEN and CDR2 SYDVKM. The CDR3 DNA follows: TGTGCCAGCAGTCCCCTAGCGGGAGGGGTCTACGAGCAGTACTTC. This codes for CASSPLAGGVYEQYF.

This chain uses TRBV5-1 with TRBJ1-4, with 9 bases matching TRBD1. Germline V CDR1 and CDR2: SGHRS, YFSETQ. CDR3 length equals 15 residues. The J segment lost 7 bases and the V segment lost 4 bases, leaving 8 bases of the junction unmatched. The CDR3 bases are TGCGCCAGCAGCCCAGGGACAGGGTGGCGTGAAAAACTGTTTTTT. This gives the protein CASSPGTGWREKLFF.

V gene TRBV19 combines with J gene TRBJ2-3, with no clear D. Deletions cut 1 base from V and 0 bases from J, with 8 bases between. Germline lookup yields CDR1 LNHDA and CDR2 SQIVND (reference sequence). This CDR3 region has 15 residues. The CDR3 coding sequence is TGTGCCAGTAGTATAGGAGAACCTAGCACAGATACGCAGTATTTT. This gives the protein CASSIGEPSTDTQYF.

The count of this clone is one. The chain uses TRBV3-1 (or the pseudogene TRBV3-2) and TRBJ2-5; TRBD1 might be the D (8 bases). The CDR3 spans 16 residues. The germline V and J ends were trimmed by 4 bases and 1 base, with 16 bases remaining between them. The germline CDR1 and CDR2 sequences are LGHDT and YNNKEL (reference sequence). The CDR3 DNA reads TGTGCCAGCAGCCCCAGACAGGGGAGGGCCCAAGAGACCCAGTACTTC. It specifies CASSPRQGRAQETQYF.

The chain couples TRBV20-1 to TRBJ2-3; no reliable D call. The CDR3 loop spans 12 amino acids. Germline V gene lookup returns CDR1 DFQATT and CDR2 SNEGSKA (reference sequence). V gave up 3 bases and J gave up 6 bases, with 10 bases separating them. The CDR3 spells CSASLGPDTQYF. Written as DNA, the CDR3 is TGCAGTGCTAGTTTGGGCCCCGATACGCAGTATTTT.

The V gene is TRBV7-2, the J gene TRBJ2-5; perhaps TRBD1 as D (5 bases). The V end was cut by 3 bases, the J end by 7 bases, with 12 bases between. The CDR3 spans 13 residues. Germline values: CDR1 SGHTA, CDR2 FQGNSA. In nucleotides, the CDR3 is TGTGCCAGCAGCTTCTCCCAGCAGGGGACCCAGTACTTC. Translation gives CASSFSQQGTQYF.

V is TRBV30 and J is TRBJ2-1; 8 bases fit TRBD2. This CDR3 is built from 14 residues. Germline V CDR1 and CDR2: GTSNPN, SVGIG (reference sequence). V dropped 7 bases and J dropped 1; count of bases not matched to a gene: 6. The CDR3 bases are TGTGCCTCAAACGGCGGGGGGTCCTACAATGAGCAGTTCTTC. Its translation is CASNGGGSYNEQFF.

The J gene is TRBJ2-7, the V gene TRBV3-1 (or the pseudogene TRBV3-2); a weak D match, TRBD1 (6 bases). V lost 8 bases, J lost 1 base, and 12 bases lay in between. The CDR3 loop spans 13 amino acids. Germline values: CDR1 LGHDT, CDR2 YNNKEL (reference sequence). The CDR3 nucleotides are TGTGCCAGCGGGGGCTCCCGGTCCTACGAGCAGTACTTC. Translation gives CASGGSRSYEQYF.

V usage is TRBV7-3 and J usage is TRBJ2-1, with TRBD2 matching 10 bases. CDR1 is SGHTA, CDR2 FQGTGA, per germline. Trimming cost V 5 bases and J 8 bases; bases outside gene matches: 6. The length of the CDR3 is 14 residues. The CDR3 is CASSPSSGSYEQFF. CDR3 bases: TGTGCCAGCAGCCCCTCTAGCGGGAGCTATGAGCAGTTCTTC.

The chain combines TRBV7-9 with TRBJ2-2; 8 bases map to TRBD1. Germline V gene lookup returns CDR1 SEHNR and CDR2 FQNEAQ (reference sequence). The V and J ends lost 4 bases and 4 bases, in that order; junction bases with no gene match: 8. The CDR3 loop spans 16 amino acids. CDR3 in amino acids: CASSYTRQGSTGELFF. Written as DNA, the CDR3 is TGTGCCAGCAGCTATACCCGACAGGGGTCCACCGGGGAGCTGTTTTTT.

The CDR3 here is CASSSPPGTQYF. The CDR3 DNA is TGTGCCAGCAGCTCCCCTCCGGGGACCCAGTACTTC. V is TRBV7-2 and J is TRBJ2-5; the D is unclear. Trimming shortened V by 4 bases and J by 7 bases, and 10 bases separated the two germline ends. The CDR3 totals 12 residues. Germline lookup yields CDR1 SGHTA and CDR2 FQGNSA.

The CDR3 loop is CASSLGGGNTEAFF. As DNA, the CDR3 is TGCGCCAGCAGTCTCGGGGGAGGGAACACTGAAGCTTTCTTT. This rearrangement joins TRBV23-1 to TRBJ1-1, with D perhaps TRBD1 (5 bases). TRBV23-1 is filed as an ORF, its function uncertain. The CDR3 is made up of 14 amino acids. V gave up 4 bases and J gave up 1 base, with 10 bases separating them.

This clone was observed a handful of times. The rearrangement links TRBV7-9 to TRBJ2-5, with 10 bases identical to TRBD1. V trimming: 5 bases; J trimming: 5 bases; junction bases outside the gene matches: 8. The CDR3 is 15 amino acids. From germline, CDR1 is SEHNR and CDR2 FQNEAQ (reference sequence). CDR3 DNA: TGTGCCAGCAGCACAGACAGGGGGCTAGTGGAGACCCAGTACTTC. Translating gives CASSTDRGLVETQYF.

This clone was recorded only once. This chain links TRBV3-1 (or the pseudogene TRBV3-2) with TRBJ1-2; a possible D gene is TRBD1 (6 bases). V gave up 0 bases and J gave up 14 bases, with 16 bases separating them. The germline gives CDR1 LGHDT, CDR2 YNNKEL (reference sequence). The CDR3 is 13 amino acids. CDR3 in DNA: TGTGCCAGCAGCCAAGAGGGCCGGGGGGCGGGGACCTTC. It specifies CASSQEGRGAGTF.